The 21 T cell receptor beta chains presented below share a single source sample, sequenced in a study of beta chain features in type 1 diabetes. Every isolated RNA sample was fully reverse transcribed, so sequencing captured expressed TCRB transcripts. Clones were read by immunoSEQ multiplex PCR, and TCRdb kept only the in-frame ones, dropping some. Among around 430,000 clones, over 25% were seen once, and the ten largest hold about 0.065%. Sequencing was done on a sample of naive CD4+ T cells from blood. The origin of the receptors is a man aged 18 to 35 in good health.

The DNA of the CDR3 is TGTGCCAGCAGTTACAGTAGGGGGGGCACAGATACGCAGTATTTT. It encodes CASSYSRGGTDTQYF. The V and J genes are TRBV6-6 and TRBJ2-3; the D call may be TRBD1 or TRBD2 (6 bases each). The germline V and J ends were trimmed by 2 bases and 1 base, with 10 bases remaining between them. Germline CDR1 is MNHNY and CDR2 is SVGAGI (reference sequence). The CDR3 has 15 amino acids.

This clone was seen more than once but under ten times. This chain connects TRBV30 to TRBJ2-4; D remains ambiguous. From germline, CDR1 is GTSNPN and CDR2 SVGIG (reference sequence). This CDR3 is built from 14 residues. V lost 4 bases and J 0 bases, leaving 10 bases between the germline ends. CDR3 amino acids: CAWTPALAKNIQYF. In DNA form, the CDR3 reads TGTGCCTGGACTCCCGCGCTAGCCAAAAACATTCAGTACTTC.

This clone came up a few times. V and J are TRBV7-3 and TRBJ2-7; either TRBD1 or TRBD2 may supply D (5 bases each). V gave up 5 bases and J gave up 0 bases, with 11 bases separating them. From germline, CDR1 is SGHTA and CDR2 FQGTGA. The CDR3 runs 14 residues. CDR3 protein: CASSRSGTSYEQYF. In DNA, the CDR3 is TGTGCCAGCAGCCGGTCAGGGACCTCCTACGAGCAGTACTTC.

About this clone itself: At one end the junction does not follow the germline gene, possibly because of a read error. This chain uses TRBV7-7 with TRBJ2-2; no clear D gene. The CDR3 totals 11 residues. The germline V gene encodes CDR1 SSHAT and CDR2 FNYEAQ (reference sequence). Here the CDR3 DNA reads TGTGCTAGCATCCAACACGGGGAGCTGTTTTTT. Translating it yields CASIQHGELFF.

The chain employs TRBV10-3 and TRBJ1-5, with D unclear. The CDR3 length is 12 residues. CDR1 and CDR2 (germline): ENHRY, SYGVKD. The V end lost 9 bases, the J end lost 5 bases, and 11 bases lay between the germline ends. The CDR3 DNA follows: TGTGCCATTCGACCCCGGGATCAGCCCCAGCATTTT. Its translation is CAIRPRDQPQHF.

This clone was counted a few times. The V and J genes are TRBV29-1 and TRBJ2-7; D call uncertain. Trimming removed 2 bases at V and 0 bases at J, with 5 bases between. Germline CDR1 and CDR2: SQVTM and ANQGSEA. The CDR3 sequence is 12 residues long. Here the CDR3 DNA reads TGCAGCGTTGAAAGTAGCTCCTACGAGCAGTACTTC. Protein sequence: CSVESSSYEQYF.

This clone occurred a few times. The rearrangement joins TRBV2 to TRBJ2-7, with 11 bases matching TRBD2. Germline CDR1 reads SNHLY; CDR2 reads FYNNEI. CDR3 length: 18 amino acids. The junction had 15 bases not matched to a gene; V was cut back by 4 bases and J by 4 bases. The CDR3 DNA is TGTGCCAGCAGTGGTCCCGCCAAGACTAGCGGGACCGGTTACGAGCAGTACTTC. It translates to CASSGPAKTSGTGYEQYF.

This clone was recorded a few times. The sample holds other DNA sequences that translate to the same CDR3. CDR3 DNA sequence: TGTGCCAGCTCACCTGTGGGGCAAGAGACCCAGTACTTC. This translates into CASSPVGQETQYF. The chain couples TRBV18 to TRBJ2-5; unclear D gene. The CDR3 runs to 13 residues. V gave up 3 bases and J gave up 2 bases, with 7 bases separating them. The germline V gene encodes CDR1 KGHSH and CDR2 LQKENI.

This chain links TRBV5-6 with TRBJ2-5, with 14 bases fitting TRBD2. With 4 bases clipped from V and 5 bases from J, the junction kept 7 bases outside the gene matches. The germline CDR1 and CDR2 sequences are SGHDT and YYEEEE. The length of the CDR3 is 16 residues. CDR3 residues: CASSEPGLAGVETQYF. CDR3 bases: TGTGCCAGCAGCGAGCCGGGACTAGCGGGAGTGGAGACCCAGTACTTC.

The chain joins TRBV10-3 to TRBJ2-1, with D perhaps matching TRBD1 (5 bases). Trimming stripped 3 bases from V and 4 bases from J, with 10 bases between. The V gene's germline CDR1 is ENHRY and CDR2 SYGVKD. This CDR3 contains 14 residues. CDR3 sequence: CAISDLTGYNEQFF. The CDR3 coding sequence is TGTGCCATCAGTGACCTTACAGGTTACAATGAGCAGTTCTTC.

This sequence joins TRBV2 and TRBJ2-3; no definite D call. This CDR3 is built from 13 residues. Germline V CDR1 and CDR2: SNHLY, FYNNEI. V lost 4 bases and J lost 6, with 11 bases in between. CDR3 coding DNA: TGTGCCAGCAGTGCCTCCGGTGGGGATACGCAGTATTTT. It specifies CASSASGGDTQYF.

This clone was found a few times. The chain carries TRBV7-9 and TRBJ2-1; 7 nucleotides line up with TRBD1. V dropped 5 bases and J dropped 1; count of bases not matched to a gene: 8. CDR3 size: 16 residues. Germline V lookup: CDR1 SEHNR, CDR2 FQNEAQ (reference sequence). CDR3 loop: CASSPLDRASYNEQFF. CDR3 coding DNA: TGTGCCAGCAGCCCCCTCGACAGGGCTTCCTACAATGAGCAGTTCTTC.

This chain uses TRBV30 with TRBJ2-1, with 9 bases matching TRBD2. CDR3 size: 15 residues. V shed 0 bases, J shed 6 bases, and the junction held 6 bases outside the gene matches. CDR1 is GTSNPN and CDR2 is SVGIG in the germline V gene (reference sequence). CDR3 DNA sequence: TGTGCCTGGAGTGTACGGCTAGCGGGAACCAATGAGCAGTTCTTC. It specifies CAWSVRLAGTNEQFF.

J is TRBJ2-7 and V is TRBV30; D is unresolved. Germline CDR1 and CDR2: GTSNPN and SVGIG (reference sequence). V lost 0 bases to trimming and J lost 6 bases, with 15 bases between them. The CDR3 consists of 14 residues. Written as DNA, the CDR3 is TGTGCCTGGAGTGTCGGCAGTTACCTTTCCGAGCAGTACTTC. Translating gives CAWSVGSYLSEQYF.

The rearrangement uses TRBV7-9 and TRBJ2-7; D not certain. CDR1 is SEHNR and CDR2 is FQNEAQ in the germline V gene (reference sequence). V lost 6 bases and J lost 1, with 13 bases in between. This CDR3 spans 14 amino acids. CDR3 residues: CASSSHPQSYEQYF. The CDR3 DNA reads as TGTGCCAGCAGTTCCCATCCACAGTCCTACGAGCAGTACTTC. Using reference TRBV7-9 and TRBJ2-7 for the parts outside the CDR3, the full variable domain is DTGVSQNPRHKITKRGQNVTFRCDPISEHNRLYWYRQTLGQGPEFLTYFQNEAQLEKSRLLSDRFSAERPKGSFSTLEIQRTEQGDSAMYLCASSSHPQSYEQYFGPGTRLTVT.

The chain employs TRBV25-1 and TRBJ2-3; a possible D gene is TRBD1 (6 bases). Trimming stripped 3 bases from V and 4 bases from J, with 8 bases between. CDR3 length: 13 residues. The germline V gene encodes CDR1 MGHDK and CDR2 SYGVNS. The CDR3 bases are TGTGCCAGCAGTGACAGGGGCGCAGATACGCAGTATTTT. Protein product: CASSDRGADTQYF. Full variable domain (remainder filled in from reference TRBV25-1 and TRBJ2-3): EADIYQTPRYLVIGTGKKITLECSQTMGHDKMYWYQQDPGMELHLIHYSYGVNSTEKGDLSSESTVSRIRTEHFPLTLESARPSHTSQYLCASSDRGADTQYFGPGTRLTVL.

V gene TRBV7-8 combines with J gene TRBJ2-7; D not resolved. Trimming pared 5 bases from V and 2 bases from J, leaving 16 bases between. CDR1 is SGHVS, CDR2 FQNEAQ, per germline. There are 15 residues in the CDR3. The DNA for the CDR3 is TGTGCCAGCAGCCAACCAAGAGTAACAACCTACGAGCAGTACTTC. Translation: CASSQPRVTTYEQYF.

The chain is built from TRBV7-9 and TRBJ2-5; D unresolved. There are 12 residues in the CDR3. CDR1 and CDR2 (germline): SEHNR, FQNEAQ (reference sequence). The V gene lost 6 bases and the J gene lost 0 bases, with 5 bases spanning the gap. DNA for the CDR3: TGTGCCAGCAGGCAAGACCAAGAGACCCAGTACTTC. Encoded protein: CASRQDQETQYF.

This chain joins TRBV10-3 and TRBJ1-5, with D uncertain. Germline lookup yields CDR1 ENHRY and CDR2 SYGVKD. The CDR3 contains 13 residues. Trimming took off 6 bases at V and 7 bases at J, with 13 bases between the two ends. The CDR3: CAIRSGGSQPQHF. The DNA of the CDR3 is TGTGCCATCAGATCAGGAGGAAGCCAGCCCCAGCATTTT.

This clone was detected only a few times. Sequence at one end of the junction differs from germline and may be a read error. The V gene is TRBV29-1, the J gene TRBJ2-1, with D perhaps matching TRBD2 (5 bases). The germline V gene encodes CDR1 SQVTM and CDR2 ANQGSEA. CDR3 length: 16 residues. CDR3 nucleotide sequence: TGCAGCGCTGAAGTAGCGTCCCGGACCATTTACAATGAGCAGTTCTTC. Protein sequence: CSAEVASRTIYNEQFF.

Here the CDR3 reads CASSASGGRDEQFF. The CDR3 coding sequence is TGTGCCAGCAGCGCCTCCGGGGGACGGGATGAGCAGTTCTTC. The chain links TRBV5-4 to TRBJ2-1, with D perhaps TRBD2 (6 bases). The CDR3 has 14 residues. V was trimmed by 4 bases and J by 8 bases, leaving 16 bases between them. CDR1 and CDR2 (germline): SGHNT, YYREEE (reference sequence).